This T cell receptor (beta chain) was recovered during a study of blood T cells in healthy people across ages. The CDR3 has 13 residues. Trimming left V 4 bases short and J 1 base short, with 7 bases between. Germline V CDR1 and CDR2: SGHTA, FQGNSA. In its sample, this clonotype was seen once. Alongside a J-beta primer mix, a sample-barcoded 5' primer served in a second PCR lasting about 7 to 11 cycles. There were at least 2.5 million CDR3-containing paired-end reads obtained from each sample. TCRdb processed the 5' RACE reads anew with MiXCR; each CDR3 protein has one entry. Among about 900,000 distinct CDR3 sequences listed, roughly 60% were seen once.

Sequenced material: blood. This TCR was recovered from a man between 25 and 39 years old in good health. This chain joins TRBV7-2 and TRBJ1-1, with no clear D. For the CDR3, the DNA is TGTGCCAGCAGCTCGCAGCAGAACACTGAAGCTTTCTTT. Protein sequence: CASSSQQNTEAFF.